These 4 T cell receptor beta chains share one sample of origin, sequenced in a study of T-cell memory formation after mild COVID-19. TCRdb independently ran MiXCR on the 5' RACE reads; one entry per CDR3 protein. The table lists 250,000 to 300,000 distinct CDR3 sequences, about a sixth of them singletons, with roughly 23% in the top ten. The sequenced sample consisted of PBMCs or a T cell subset sorted from them (not recorded which). All receptors derive from a man aged 18 to 29 who had mild COVID-19 (a few samples of this study predate the infection). Cell type and time point are not known.

In this sample, this clonotype turned up a few times. V is TRBV7-8 and J is TRBJ2-7; D assignment may be TRBD1 or TRBD2 (6 bases each). The CDR3 has 15 residues. Looked up from germline, CDR1 is SGHVS and CDR2 is FQNEAQ. V was cut by 0 bases and J by 6 bases, with 15 bases left in between. CDR3 protein: CASSLAPGALREQYF. Written as DNA, the CDR3 is TGTGCCAGCAGCTTAGCGCCGGGGGCTCTGCGCGAGCAGTACTTC.

This clonotype was detected only a few times. CDR3: CASSNQRQPQHF. Written as DNA, the CDR3 is TGTGCCAGCAGCAACCAACGACAGCCCCAGCATTTT. The chain combines TRBV28 with TRBJ1-5; D is unclear. Deletions cut 6 bases from V and 7 bases from J, with 10 bases between. The CDR3 length is 12 residues. The V gene's germline CDR1 is MDHEN and CDR2 SYDVKM.

In DNA form, the CDR3 reads TGTGCCTGGAGCAGGCAGGCATATGGCTACACCTTC. Amino acid sequence: CAWSRQAYGYTF. V and J are TRBV30 and TRBJ1-2; no firm D call. Trimming removed 3 bases at V and 5 bases at J, with 10 bases between. The CDR3 runs to 12 residues. Germline V gives CDR1 GTSNPN, CDR2 SVGIG (reference sequence).

The genes are TRBV4-2 and TRBJ2-2, with 13 bases matching TRBD2. The germline gives CDR1 LGHNA, CDR2 YNFKEQ. The length of the CDR3 is 18 residues. The ends lost 4 bases at V and 7 bases at J; junction bases unmatched: 12. The CDR3 sequence is CASSLPPWTSGGDGELFF. The CDR3 DNA reads TGTGCCAGCAGCCTCCCCCCCTGGACTAGCGGGGGTGACGGGGAGCTGTTTTTT.